A single sample is the source of the 27 T cell receptor beta chains below, sequenced in a study of T cell responses to AZD1222 COVID-19 vaccine. Profiling relied on immunoSEQ multiplex PCR, and the TCRdb table lists in-frame clones only, not all of them. The sample lists about 130,000 clones, 88% seen once, with around 5.8% in the top ten. Specimen: peripheral blood, collected on day 0 of AZD1222 vaccination. Receptor source: an adult in good health.

Details on this clone: Its ends do not fully match the called genes, so a read error is possible. The chain uses TRBV7-9 and TRBJ2-7; the match to TRBD2 covers 13 bases. The CDR3 sequence is 17 residues long. Germline values: CDR1 SEHNR, CDR2 FQNEAQ (reference sequence). The CDR3 nucleotides are TGTGCCAGCAGCGTAGCCGGGACTAGCGGGATCCCCTACGAGCAGTACTTC. It specifies CASSVAGTSGIPYEQYF.

This clone was seen only once. The chain has TRBV30 and TRBJ1-4; TRBD1 matches at 10 bases. The V gene's germline CDR1 is GTSNPN and CDR2 SVGIG (reference sequence). The length of the CDR3 is 14 residues. Losses at the gene ends were 5 bases for V and 6 bases for J; bases not matched to a gene: 6. The CDR3 nucleotides are TGTGCCTGGGCGACCGGGACAGGGGATGAAAAACTGTTTTTT. Translation: CAWATGTGDEKLFF.

The gene calls are TRBV5-6 and TRBJ2-7, with TRBD1 matching over 8 bases. Per germline, CDR1 SGHDT and CDR2 YYEEEE. The V gene end was trimmed by 0 bases and the J gene end by 4 bases; junction bases not matched to a gene: 3. The CDR3 is 14 residues long. The CDR3: CASSLGQGMYEQYF. Here the CDR3 DNA reads TGTGCCAGCAGCTTGGGACAGGGGATGTACGAGCAGTACTTC.

The chain has TRBV4-2 and TRBJ1-4; 12 nucleotides align to TRBD1. The CDR3 sequence is 19 residues long. Trimming at V came to 4 bases and at J to 8 bases, leaving 17 bases not matched to a gene. Germline CDR1 reads LGHNA; CDR2 reads YNFKEQ. The CDR3 coding sequence is TGTGCCAGCAGCCCCCGAGGGGGACAGGGGGCCGGCTCGGGCGAAAAACTGTTTTTT. The encoded protein is CASSPRGGQGAGSGEKLFF.

The rearrangement links TRBV6-1 to TRBJ1-1; D is unresolved. The CDR3 length is 15 residues. V was cut by 3 bases and J by 0 bases, with 11 bases left in between. The germline CDR1 and CDR2 sequences are MNHNS and SASEGT. Written as DNA, the CDR3 is TGTGCCAGCAGTGACGGCAGATTAATGAACACTGAAGCTTTCTTT. As protein: CASSDGRLMNTEAFF.

The rearrangement links TRBV5-5 to TRBJ2-3; weak D call: TRBD2 (5 bases). The V gene lost 4 bases and the J gene lost 1 base, with 13 bases spanning the gap. Germline CDR1 SGHKS, CDR2 YYEKEE (reference sequence). The CDR3 extends over 15 amino acids. CDR3: CASSALAEGTDTQYF. CDR3 DNA sequence: TGTGCCAGCAGCGCCTTGGCGGAGGGCACAGATACGCAGTATTTT.

The chain carries TRBV7-2 and TRBJ1-2; D is unresolved. V was trimmed by 5 bases and J by 2 bases, leaving 9 bases between them. The germline V gene has CDR1 SGHTA and CDR2 FQGNSA. CDR3 length: 13 residues. CDR3 bases: TGTGCCAGCAGCCCCCAGCGGAACTATGGCTACACCTTC. Residues: CASSPQRNYGYTF.

The chain uses TRBV28 and TRBJ1-6; TRBD1 aligns across 10 bases. Germline CDR1 is MDHEN and CDR2 is SYDVKM. With V trimmed by 0 bases and J by 5 bases, 1 base remained unmatched. CDR3 length equals 16 residues. CDR3 bases: TGTGCCAGCAGTTTATGGGGACAGGGGAATAATTCACCCCTCCACTTT. Protein sequence: CASSLWGQGNNSPLHF.

The chain recombines TRBV10-3 with TRBJ2-2; D remains ambiguous. The CDR3 loop spans 15 amino acids. The germline V gene encodes CDR1 ENHRY and CDR2 SYGVKD. Trimming stripped 2 bases from V and 6 bases from J, with 13 bases between. The CDR3 spells CAISEPSKGPGELFF. DNA for the CDR3: TGTGCCATCAGTGAGCCCTCCAAGGGCCCCGGGGAGCTGTTTTTT.

The V call is TRBV7-9, the J call TRBJ2-1; D possibly corresponds to TRBD2 (6 bases). The CDR3 has 15 amino acids. Deletions cut 1 base from V and 4 bases from J, with 11 bases between. The germline gives CDR1 SEHNR, CDR2 FQNEAQ (reference sequence). CDR3 DNA sequence: TGTGCCAGCAGCTTAGTTATTAGCGGATACAATGAGCAGTTCTTC. Protein: CASSLVISGYNEQFF.

The CDR3 sequence is CASSTRGLVGQETQYF. DNA of the CDR3: TGTGCCAGCAGCACTCGGGGCTTGGTGGGGCAAGAGACCCAGTACTTC. The gene calls are TRBV5-8 and TRBJ2-5; either TRBD1 or TRBD2 may supply D (5 bases each). Trimming pared 4 bases from V and 2 bases from J, leaving 18 bases between. Germline V lookup: CDR1 SGHTS, CDR2 YDEGEE. The CDR3 totals 16 residues.

This clone was recorded a few times. The V gene is TRBV19, the J gene TRBJ1-2; tentative D call: TRBD1 (5 bases). The CDR3 contains 15 residues. Germline V gene data show CDR1 as LNHDA and CDR2 as SQIVND (reference sequence). Between the trimmed V and J ends, which lost 3 bases and 2 bases, there was a span of 13 bases. CDR3 nucleotides: TGTGCCAGTAGTATCCCCCGGGGCAGGAACTATGGCTACACCTTC. This gives the protein CASSIPRGRNYGYTF.

CDR3: CASSENGNQPQHF. The DNA for the CDR3 is TGCGCCAGCAGTGAGAATGGCAATCAGCCCCAGCATTTT. The chain is built from TRBV10-1 and TRBJ1-5; D remains unclear. The CDR3 is 13 residues long. V was trimmed by 2 bases and J by 2 bases, leaving 4 bases between them. Germline V gene sequence: CDR1 WNHNN, CDR2 SYGVQD (reference sequence).

The chain couples TRBV2 to TRBJ1-2, with no clear D. The germline gives CDR1 SNHLY, CDR2 FYNNEI. The V and J ends lost 2 bases and 4 bases respectively, with 8 bases between them. The CDR3 is 13 residues long. The CDR3 loop reads CASSEPGIYGYTF. CDR3 nucleotides: TGTGCCAGCAGTGAACCGGGGATCTATGGCTACACCTTC.

This clone was counted a single time. V gene TRBV6-9 combines with J gene TRBJ1-6; D remains ambiguous. This CDR3 spans 14 amino acids. From germline, CDR1 is MNHGY and CDR2 SVAAGI. V was pared by 9 bases and J by 8 bases, with 17 bases between. The chain's CDR3 is CASPPAQVDSPLHF. CDR3 coding DNA: TGTGCCAGTCCTCCCGCGCAGGTCGATTCACCCCTCCACTTT.

The rearrangement links TRBV7-8 to TRBJ1-5; D may be TRBD1 (5 bases). This CDR3 region has 15 residues. Trimming removed 2 bases from V and 4 bases from J, with 12 bases in between. From germline, CDR1 is SGHVS and CDR2 FQNEAQ. CDR3 coding DNA: TGTGCCAGCAGCTTATGGGGGGAGGCAAATCAGCCCCAGCATTTT. Translating gives CASSLWGEANQPQHF.

The chain couples TRBV5-6 to TRBJ2-1; the D gene is possibly TRBD2 (6 bases). This CDR3 is 16 amino acids long. The germline V and J ends were trimmed by 1 base and 0 bases, with 11 bases remaining between them. Germline V gene data show CDR1 as SGHDT and CDR2 as YYEEEE. The DNA of the CDR3 is TGTGCCAGCAGCTTGCCCCGGGGGATCTCCTACAATGAGCAGTTCTTC. It specifies CASSLPRGISYNEQFF.

The chain links TRBV5-1 to TRBJ2-3, with 9 bases identical to TRBD2. The CDR3 runs to 16 residues. Germline lookup yields CDR1 SGHRS and CDR2 YFSETQ. With V trimmed by 1 base and J by 9 bases, 12 bases remained unmatched. The CDR3 nucleotides read TGCGCCAGCAGCTTGTCGACTAGCGGCCCTCCGGGCACGCAGTATTTT. Residues: CASSLSTSGPPGTQYF.

This clone has only one observation. The chain joins TRBV7-9 to TRBJ1-6, with D hard to call. CDR3 length: 13 residues. Germline CDR1 and CDR2: SEHNR and FQNEAQ (reference sequence). V was pared by 6 bases and J by 8 bases, with 11 bases between. The CDR3, as DNA: TGTGCCAGCAGTACCGGTTGGGATTCACCCCTCCACTTT. Encoded protein: CASSTGWDSPLHF.

This chain joins TRBV4-2 and TRBJ2-7; a possible D gene is TRBD1 (6 bases). CDR3 length: 14 residues. The V end lost 4 bases, the J end lost 2 bases, and 12 bases lay between the germline ends. Germline V CDR1 and CDR2: LGHNA, YNFKEQ. In nucleotides, the CDR3 is TGTGCCAGCAGCCCGGGACAAACTACCTACGAGCAGTACTTC. This translates into CASSPGQTTYEQYF.

V and J are TRBV5-1 and TRBJ1-6; the match to TRBD1 covers 8 bases. The germline V gene has CDR1 SGHRS and CDR2 YFSETQ. V trimming: 1 base; J trimming: 8 bases; junction bases outside the gene matches: 2. The CDR3 has 14 residues. CDR3 protein: CASSLSQGDSPLHF. CDR3 nucleotides: TGCGCCAGCAGCTTGTCACAGGGGGATTCACCCCTCCACTTT.

The chain recombines TRBV16 with TRBJ1-1, with D possibly being TRBD1 (5 bases). Germline V gene lookup returns CDR1 KGHSY and CDR2 FQNENV. V lost 0 bases, J lost 11 bases, and 19 bases lay in between. There are 15 residues in the CDR3. CDR3 in amino acids: CASSQSKPGKFVAFF. The DNA for the CDR3 is TGTGCCAGCAGCCAATCTAAGCCAGGGAAATTTGTTGCTTTCTTT.

This chain joins TRBV6-5 and TRBJ1-1, with D uncertain. This CDR3 region has 15 residues. Trimming left V 0 bases short and J 1 base short, with 9 bases between. Germline V gives CDR1 MNHEY, CDR2 SVGAGI. The CDR3 DNA reads as TGTGCCAGCAGTTACTCGGGAAACGGGAACACTGAAGCTTTCTTT. It yields the protein CASSYSGNGNTEAFF.

The chain employs TRBV19 and TRBJ1-2; the D is unclear. This CDR3 is 15 amino acids long. Trimming took off 9 bases at V and 1 base at J, with 18 bases between the two ends. Germline CDR1 LNHDA, CDR2 SQIVND (reference sequence). The chain's CDR3 is CASTLSRGDNYGYTF. The CDR3 DNA reads as TGTGCCAGCACCCTCTCCCGGGGTGATAACTATGGCTACACCTTC.

The chain couples TRBV4-1 to TRBJ1-1; possibly TRBD1 for D (6 bases). V lost 4 bases and J 2 bases, leaving 17 bases between the germline ends. This CDR3 comprises 16 residues. The germline gives CDR1 MGHRA, CDR2 YSYEKL. The CDR3 DNA follows: TGCGCCAGCAGCCCCCAAGGGGGAAGAAGAAACACTGAAGCTTTCTTT. Translation gives CASSPQGGRRNTEAFF.

A few counts support this clone. The chain carries TRBV7-2 and TRBJ2-7, with D unresolved. Germline V gene data show CDR1 as SGHTA and CDR2 as FQGNSA. Trimming shortened V by 1 base and J by 3 bases, and 10 bases separated the two germline ends. The CDR3 sequence is 14 residues long. As DNA, the CDR3 is TGTGCCAGCAGCTTAGGCACTCCACTCTACGAGCAGTACTTC. Translating it yields CASSLGTPLYEQYF.

This chain connects TRBV3-1 (or the pseudogene TRBV3-2) to TRBJ1-2; no clear D gene. The CDR3 length is 14 residues. V was pared by 2 bases and J by 0 bases, with 7 bases between. Germline-derived CDR1 and CDR2 are LGHDT and YNNKEL (reference sequence). The CDR3 DNA sequence: TGTGCCAGCAGCCAAAATCGGCCTAACTATGGCTACACCTTC. It encodes CASSQNRPNYGYTF.